This TCR beta chain was obtained from a study of CD8 T cell repertoires and HIV-1 epitope variants. As for the study in general: T cells were stimulated with Twenty-five Gag and Nef peptides separately. Equal numbers of autologous T cell-negative cells presented antigen to enriched T cells. The baseline condition was 1M T cells left uncultured.

Survey-depth immunoSEQ sequencing covered TCR beta CDR3 regions. This table comes from immunoSEQ multiplex PCR, and its TCRdb copy is limited to in-frame clones, with some not included. Here the sample spans some 100,000 clones, approximately 70% being singletons. Germline V lookup: CDR1 MGHDK, CDR2 SYGVNS. V dropped 6 bases and J dropped 0; count of bases not matched to a gene: 6. The CDR3 is 18 residues long. This chain links TRBV25-1 with TRBJ2-1; TRBD2 aligns across 15 bases. This clonotype was sampled from a male donor with HIV. The specimen was uncultured baseline CD8+ T cells from peripheral blood mononuclear cells (PBMCs). This CDR3 is CASRPGLAGGFSYNEQFF. The CDR3 DNA reads as TGTGCCAGCAGGCCGGGACTAGCGGGGGGCTTCTCCTACAATGAGCAGTTCTTC.